This TCR beta chain was obtained from a study of shared clonotypes between healthy human individuals. Profiling relied on immunoSEQ multiplex PCR, and the TCRdb table lists in-frame clones only, not all of them. The table records 900,000 to 1,200,000 clones, around 82% of them present only once. The length of the CDR3 is 16 residues. Germline CDR1 and CDR2: SGDLS and YYNGEE. V gave up 0 bases and J gave up 7 bases; unmatched junction bases: 8. This clone came up a few times. This receptor was identified in a man aged 18 to 30 in good health. Some clones in this sample may be carry-over from other donors' samples. The sequencing input was memory CD4+ T cells from PBMCs. Subset given: CD45RA-negative fraction. The rearrangement uses TRBV9 and TRBJ2-1; 9 bases are a match to TRBD2. The CDR3 bases are TGTGCCAGCAGCGTAGGCCCGCGGGAGGGCCAGAATGAGCAGTTCTTC. It is translated as CASSVGPREGQNEQFF.